The next 8 T cell receptor beta chains were all read from a single sample in a study of graft-versus-host responses after intestinal transplantation. The antigens for these receptors are not known. Data came from immunoSEQ multiplex PCR; TCRdb stores just in-frame clones and leaves some out. The sample holds 85,000 to 90,000 clones, roughly 87% seen once. The specimen was unstimulated CD8+ T cells sorted from spleen or lymph node cells, collected before intestinal transplant. The receptor source for this set is a human donor who received an intestinal transplant.

The chain is built from TRBV6-5 and TRBJ1-2; no definite D call. The CDR3 runs 13 residues. V gave up 5 bases and J gave up 2 bases, with 9 bases separating them. The V gene's germline CDR1 is MNHEY and CDR2 SVGAGI. The CDR3 DNA is TGTGCCAGCAGTCCCCTAGTGAACTATGGCTACACCTTC. It is translated as CASSPLVNYGYTF.

This clone has just one count. J is TRBJ2-3 and V is TRBV7-9, with unresolved D. Looked up from germline, CDR1 is SEHNR and CDR2 is FQNEAQ (reference sequence). V was shortened by 1 base and J by 0 bases, with 2 bases between the two germline ends. The CDR3 totals 13 residues. CDR3 coding DNA: TGTGCCAGCAGCTTAGGGAGCACAGATACGCAGTATTTT. As protein: CASSLGSTDTQYF.

The genes are TRBV4-1 and TRBJ2-7; TRBD1 matches at 9 bases. The germline CDR1 and CDR2 sequences are MGHRA and YSYEKL. Trimming at V came to 3 bases and at J to 0 bases, leaving 3 bases not matched to a gene. The CDR3 runs 15 residues. This chain's CDR3 is CASSQRQGGSYEQYF. Written as DNA, the CDR3 is TGCGCCAGCAGCCAGAGACAGGGGGGCTCCTACGAGCAGTACTTC.

The genes are TRBV5-1 and TRBJ1-1; D perhaps matches TRBD1 (5 bases). The CDR3 covers 12 residues. Germline V CDR1 and CDR2: SGHRS, YFSETQ. Trimming cost V 4 bases and J 6 bases, with 10 bases left between them. CDR3 sequence (DNA): TGCGCCAGCAGCAGGGGATTCTCTGAAGCTTTCTTT. Translated, it gives CASSRGFSEAFF.

V is TRBV6-6 and J is TRBJ2-5; tentative D call: TRBD1 (6 bases). The CDR3 sequence is 15 residues long. The V gene's germline CDR1 is MNHNY and CDR2 SVGAGI (reference sequence). Deletions cut 3 bases from V and 5 bases from J, with 16 bases between. The CDR3 here is CASSYSAAQGETQYF. The CDR3 DNA reads as TGTGCCAGCAGTTATTCGGCGGCGCAGGGGGAGACCCAGTACTTC.

The J gene is TRBJ1-1, the V gene TRBV5-1; D might be TRBD1 (6 bases). From germline, CDR1 is SGHRS and CDR2 YFSETQ. This CDR3 contains 15 residues. Trimming shortened V by 1 base and J by 0 bases, and 10 bases separated the two germline ends. The CDR3 loop is CASSLSPGVNTEAFF. In nucleotides, the CDR3 is TGCGCCAGCAGCTTGTCCCCAGGGGTGAACACTGAAGCTTTCTTT.

V gene TRBV19 combines with J gene TRBJ2-7; TRBD1 matches at 8 bases. CDR3 length equals 14 residues. From germline, CDR1 is LNHDA and CDR2 SQIVND (reference sequence). The V and J ends lost 5 bases and 0 bases, in that order; junction bases with no gene match: 3. CDR3 region: CASSVGQVSYEQYF. CDR3 sequence (DNA): TGTGCCAGTAGTGTGGGACAGGTCTCCTACGAGCAGTACTTC.

V and J are TRBV7-2 and TRBJ2-7, with D unclear. The CDR3 loop spans 13 amino acids. V was cut by 1 base and J by 3 bases, with 7 bases left in between. Germline V gene lookup returns CDR1 SGHTA and CDR2 FQGNSA. The DNA for the CDR3 is TGTGCCAGCAGCTTAGTAGGAGACTACGAGCAGTACTTC. It encodes CASSLVGDYEQYF.